Below, 30 T cell receptor beta chains from the same sample are listed, as sequenced in a study of OX40 agonist ivuxolimab in advanced cancers. Method: immunoSEQ multiplex PCR; TCRdb's copy keeps in-frame clones and lacks some. The table records some 80,000 clones, about 88% of them present only once. The sample here was CD4+ or CD8+ T cells sorted from blood, taken in a trial of the OX40 agonist ivuxolimab. The receptors were gathered from an adult with an advanced solid tumor such as melanoma, head and neck, liver or kidney cancer.

The chain recombines TRBV4-1 with TRBJ2-5; D gene unclear. Per the germline V gene, CDR1 is MGHRA and CDR2 is YSYEKL. The CDR3 length is 17 residues. V lost 0 bases to trimming and J lost 2 bases, with 16 bases between them. The CDR3 loop reads CASSQEWKRYGQETQYF. CDR3 DNA sequence: TGCGCCAGCAGCCAAGAGTGGAAAAGGTACGGTCAAGAGACCCAGTACTTC.

The CDR3 bases are TGTGCCAGCACCGCCCAGACAGGGGGCCGCGAGCAGTACTTC. Translating it yields CASTAQTGGREQYF. The chain has TRBV27 and TRBJ2-7; 10 bases map to TRBD1. Germline values: CDR1 MNHEY, CDR2 SMNVEV (reference sequence). The length of the CDR3 is 14 residues. J was trimmed by 6 bases and V by 7 bases; bases with no gene match: 9.

The rearrangement uses TRBV5-4 and TRBJ2-1; a possible D gene is TRBD2 (6 bases). Trimming removed 2 bases at V and 1 base at J, with 7 bases between. This CDR3 is built from 14 residues. CDR1 SGHNT and CDR2 YYREEE come from the germline V gene (reference sequence). CDR3 loop: CASSLGTSYNEQFF. In DNA, the CDR3 is TGTGCCAGCAGCTTAGGGACTTCCTACAATGAGCAGTTCTTC. The full variable domain, in which reference TRBV5-4 and TRBJ2-1 provide the parts outside the CDR3, is ETGVTQSPTHLIKTRGQQVTLRCSSQSGHNTVSWYQQALGQGPQFIFQYYREEENGRGNFPPRFSGLQFPNYSSELNVNALELDDSALYLCASSLGTSYNEQFFGPGTRLTVL.

This clone was observed once. The junction differs from germline at one of its ends, possibly a read error. The chain carries TRBV9 and TRBJ2-2, with TRBD2 matching over 7 bases. Germline CDR1 SGDLS, CDR2 YYNGEE. The CDR3 sequence is 13 residues long. The CDR3 DNA reads as TGTGCCAGCAGCGTAGAGGTAACGGGGGGGCTGTTTTTT. It encodes CASSVEVTGGLFF.

The chain uses TRBV27 and TRBJ2-5; 9 bases map to TRBD2. Germline CDR1 reads MNHEY; CDR2 reads SMNVEV (reference sequence). The V segment lost 2 bases and the J segment 1 base; nucleotides outside the gene matches: 5. The length of the CDR3 is 16 residues. The CDR3 loop reads CASSLGLAGPQETQYF. The CDR3 DNA reads TGTGCCAGCAGTTTAGGGCTAGCGGGGCCCCAAGAGACCCAGTACTTC.

The sample holds one count of this clone. The gene calls are TRBV4-1 and TRBJ1-6; D ambiguous. The CDR3 contains 14 residues. The ends were cut back, 1 base at V and 4 bases at J, with 5 bases in the middle. Germline V CDR1 and CDR2: MGHRA, YSYEKL. CDR3 nucleotide sequence: TGCGCCAGCAGCCAAGTAAATTATAATTCACCCCTCCACTTT. This sequence encodes CASSQVNYNSPLHF.

The rearrangement uses TRBV10-3 and TRBJ1-2, with TRBD1 matching 8 bases. The length of the CDR3 is 16 residues. From germline, CDR1 is ENHRY and CDR2 SYGVKD. The J segment lost 4 bases and the V segment lost 6 bases, leaving 13 bases of the junction unmatched. CDR3 amino acids: CAIRTTGQVTFYGYTF. CDR3 DNA: TGTGCCATCAGGACTACGGGACAGGTGACCTTCTATGGCTACACCTTC.

The chain joins TRBV5-6 to TRBJ2-3; D remains ambiguous. V lost 1 base, J lost 6 bases, and 3 bases lay in between. Germline CDR1 and CDR2: SGHDT and YYEEEE. The CDR3 runs 11 residues. The CDR3 sequence is CASSLRDTQYF. In nucleotides, the CDR3 is TGTGCCAGCAGCTTGAGGGATACGCAGTATTTT.

This chain uses TRBV5-1 with TRBJ2-2; possible D gene TRBD1, 5 bases. Germline loops: CDR1 SGHRS, CDR2 YFSETQ. Deletions cut 1 base from V and 2 bases from J, with 9 bases between. There are 15 residues in the CDR3. CDR3: CASSLLDSNTGELFF. As DNA, the CDR3 is TGCGCCAGCAGCTTGCTCGACAGCAACACCGGGGAGCTGTTTTTT.

J is TRBJ1-4 and V is TRBV18; TRBD1 matches at 10 bases. The CDR3 contains 15 residues. CDR1 KGHSH and CDR2 LQKENI come from the germline V gene. V lost 6 bases to trimming and J lost 6 bases; unmatched junction nucleotides: 7. CDR3 DNA: TGTGCCAGCTCCCTAGACAGGGGGCTTCATGAAAAACTGTTTTTT. Translating gives CASSLDRGLHEKLFF.

The chain joins TRBV5-6 to TRBJ1-6; 8 bases line up with TRBD1. The CDR3 sequence is 14 residues long. Trimming took 3 bases from V and 7 from J; bases not matched to a gene: 3. Germline V gene data show CDR1 as SGHDT and CDR2 as YYEEEE. The CDR3 is CASSSDRENSPLHF. The CDR3 nucleotides are TGTGCCAGCAGCTCGGACAGGGAGAATTCACCCCTCCACTTT.

The CDR3 sequence: CASSFSALDRGQPQHF. Here the CDR3 DNA reads TGTGCCAGTAGTTTTTCTGCCCTTGACAGGGGACAGCCCCAGCATTTT. The gene calls are TRBV19 and TRBJ1-5; 8 bases are shared with TRBD1. Germline lookup yields CDR1 LNHDA and CDR2 SQIVND (reference sequence). V lost 5 bases and J lost 7; bases outside the gene matches: 13. CDR3 size: 16 residues. The entire variable domain, with the rest obtained from reference TRBV19 and TRBJ1-5, is as follows: DGGITQSPKYLFRKEGQNVTLSCEQNLNHDAMYWYRQDPGQGLRLIYYSQIVNDFQKGDIAEGYSVSREKKESFPLTVTSAQKNPTAFYLCASSFSALDRGQPQHFGDGTRLSIL.

The chain employs TRBV5-4 and TRBJ2-3, with TRBD2 identical over 15 bases. Losses at the gene ends were 4 bases for V and 4 bases for J; bases not matched to a gene: 4. This CDR3 has 16 residues. The germline gives CDR1 SGHNT, CDR2 YYREEE (reference sequence). The CDR3 spells CASSRRTSGGADTQYF. The CDR3 DNA reads as TGTGCCAGCAGCCGTCGGACTAGCGGGGGGGCAGATACGCAGTATTTT. Supplemented by reference TRBV5-4 and TRBJ2-3, the full variable domain reads ETGVTQSPTHLIKTRGQQVTLRCSSQSGHNTVSWYQQALGQGPQFIFQYYREEENGRGNFPPRFSGLQFPNYSSELNVNALELDDSALYLCASSRRTSGGADTQYFGPGTRLTVL.

J is TRBJ2-3 and V is TRBV14, with 7 bases aligning to TRBD2. J lost 5 bases, V lost 0 bases, and 11 bases had no gene match. CDR3 length: 17 residues. Germline V gene sequence: CDR1 SGHDN, CDR2 FVKESK. The CDR3 DNA is TGTGCCAGCAGCCAAGATCTAGCGGACGCGCCGGTAGATACGCAGTATTTT. Amino acids: CASSQDLADAPVDTQYF.

The chain uses TRBV7-8 and TRBJ2-2; D perhaps matches TRBD1 (6 bases). V lost 1 base to trimming and J lost 1 base, with 22 bases between them. In germline, CDR1 is SGHVS, CDR2 FQNEAQ. The CDR3 is 20 amino acids. The CDR3 DNA reads as TGTGCCAGCAGCTTAGGGGGCTCACGGAAAAGACAGGAGAACACCGGGGAGCTGTTTTTT. This translates into CASSLGGSRKRQENTGELFF.

The V gene is TRBV19, the J gene TRBJ2-2; weak D call: TRBD1 (5 bases). The germline V gene has CDR1 LNHDA and CDR2 SQIVND (reference sequence). CDR3 length equals 13 residues. V gave up 6 bases and J gave up 7 bases, with 12 bases separating them. CDR3 protein: CASRVGAGGELFF. For the CDR3, the DNA is TGTGCCAGTAGGGTAGGGGCTGGCGGGGAGCTGTTTTTT.

On this clone: Compared with germline, one end of the junction differs, possibly owing to a read error. The chain joins TRBV7-7 to TRBJ2-7; D possibly matches TRBD1 or TRBD2 (5 bases each). The CDR3 is made up of 19 amino acids. In germline, CDR1 is SSHAT, CDR2 FNYEAQ (reference sequence). The CDR3 bases are TGTGCTAGCAGCTACCTGGGACGGTACCGAAGCATCTCCTCCTACGAGCAGTACTTC. It is translated as CASSYLGRYRSISSYEQYF.

This chain connects TRBV19 to TRBJ1-5, with a possible D match to TRBD1 (6 bases). Trimming took 4 bases from V and 0 from J, leaving 10 bases between them. This CDR3 is 15 amino acids long. Germline CDR1 reads LNHDA; CDR2 reads SQIVND (reference sequence). The CDR3 coding sequence is TGTGCCAGTAGTAGACAGGTATTTAGCAATCAGCCCCAGCATTTT. It specifies CASSRQVFSNQPQHF.

V and J are TRBV23-1 and TRBJ1-5; D remains unclear. TRBV23-1 is identified as an open reading frame with a role that is uncertain. The CDR3 runs to 11 residues. Trimming took off 7 bases at V and 7 bases at J, with 8 bases between the two ends. CDR3 bases: TGCGCCAGCACCTATGTACAGCCCCAGCATTTT. It yields the protein CASTYVQPQHF.

This chain joins TRBV5-1 and TRBJ1-1, with no clear D. CDR1 and CDR2 from the germline V gene are SGHRS and YFSETQ. V dropped 3 bases and J dropped 11 bases, with 14 bases sitting between them. This CDR3 has 12 residues. The CDR3: CASSWDSSIAFF. CDR3 bases: TGCGCCAGCAGCTGGGATTCAAGTATCGCTTTCTTT.

This clone turned up a few times. The rearrangement joins TRBV30 to TRBJ1-1; no definite D call. Germline lookup yields CDR1 GTSNPN and CDR2 SVGIG (reference sequence). Trimming took 4 bases from V and 1 from J, leaving 10 bases between them. The CDR3 is made up of 13 amino acids. CDR3 protein: CAWTNTKNTEAFF. CDR3 nucleotides: TGTGCCTGGACAAACACCAAGAACACTGAAGCTTTCTTT.

This chain links TRBV2 with TRBJ1-2; TRBD1 matches 9 bases. This CDR3 has 15 residues. Germline assignment: CDR1 SNHLY and CDR2 FYNNEI. V was clipped by 8 bases and J by 8 bases; unmatched bases: 15. This CDR3 reads CASVGSRDRVSGYTF. The CDR3 DNA reads as TGTGCCAGCGTAGGTTCCCGGGACAGGGTGAGCGGCTACACCTTC.

The rearrangement uses TRBV6-5 and TRBJ1-2; a weak D match, TRBD1 (6 bases). V lost 6 bases and J 0 bases, leaving 14 bases between the germline ends. This CDR3 comprises 15 residues. Germline V gene sequence: CDR1 MNHEY, CDR2 SVGAGI. The CDR3 sequence: CASSPGALANYGYTF. DNA for the CDR3: TGTGCCAGCAGCCCAGGGGCCTTAGCTAACTATGGCTACACCTTC.

This chain uses TRBV28 with TRBJ2-3; 15 positions agree with TRBD2. In germline, CDR1 is MDHEN, CDR2 SYDVKM. V gave up 3 bases and J gave up 8 bases; unmatched junction bases: 12. This CDR3 is built from 18 residues. CDR3 sequence: CASSFSGTSGGNRGTQYF. The CDR3 DNA reads TGTGCCAGCAGTTTCTCTGGGACTAGCGGGGGGAACAGAGGTACGCAGTATTTT.

This rearrangement joins TRBV18 to TRBJ1-3; D gene uncertain. Looked up from germline, CDR1 is KGHSH and CDR2 is LQKENI. Deletions cut 0 bases from V and 0 bases from J, with 9 bases between. CDR3 length equals 16 residues. CDR3 loop: CASSPPVPDSGNTIYF. The DNA of the CDR3 is TGTGCCAGCTCACCACCGGTTCCCGACTCTGGAAACACCATATATTTT.

The chain joins TRBV19 to TRBJ1-1, with D unresolved. Germline CDR1 reads LNHDA; CDR2 reads SQIVND (reference sequence). Trimming took off 1 base at V and 3 bases at J, with 12 bases between the two ends. This CDR3 is 15 amino acids long. The CDR3 nucleotides read TGTGCCAGTAGTATAGGGGGTTTTCGGGACACTGAAGCTTTCTTT. Protein: CASSIGGFRDTEAFF.

This chain connects TRBV27 to TRBJ1-5, with D uncertain. Germline CDR1 is MNHEY and CDR2 is SMNVEV (reference sequence). The V end lost 0 bases, the J end lost 4 bases, and 10 bases lay between the germline ends. The CDR3 is made up of 15 amino acids. The CDR3 DNA reads TGTGCCAGCAGTTTATCTTCGACACTAAATCAGCCCCAGCATTTT. Its translation is CASSLSSTLNQPQHF.

The gene calls are TRBV5-4 and TRBJ1-1; TRBD1 might be the D (5 bases). V lost 0 bases and J lost 5, with 11 bases in between. The CDR3 consists of 14 residues. Germline V gives CDR1 SGHNT, CDR2 YYREEE (reference sequence). The CDR3 reads CASSLGGTRTEAFF. CDR3 DNA: TGTGCCAGCAGCTTGGGAGGGACTAGAACTGAAGCTTTCTTT.

This clone has only one observation. The chain links TRBV18 to TRBJ2-3; no reliable D call. The CDR3 spans 14 residues. Looked up from germline, CDR1 is KGHSH and CDR2 is LQKENI. The V end lost 1 base, the J end lost 0 bases, and 5 bases lay between the germline ends. Written as DNA, the CDR3 is TGTGCCAGCTCACCACAACGGAGCACAGATACGCAGTATTTT. This encodes CASSPQRSTDTQYF.

This clone appeared once. The chain has TRBV5-4 and TRBJ2-5; TRBD2 agrees at 8 bases. The CDR3 extends over 14 amino acids. The junction had 2 bases not matched to a gene; V was cut back by 2 bases and J by 2 bases. From germline, CDR1 is SGHNT and CDR2 YYREEE (reference sequence). In DNA, the CDR3 is TGTGCCAGCAGCTTCAGCGGGAGTCAAGAGACCCAGTACTTC. It translates to CASSFSGSQETQYF.